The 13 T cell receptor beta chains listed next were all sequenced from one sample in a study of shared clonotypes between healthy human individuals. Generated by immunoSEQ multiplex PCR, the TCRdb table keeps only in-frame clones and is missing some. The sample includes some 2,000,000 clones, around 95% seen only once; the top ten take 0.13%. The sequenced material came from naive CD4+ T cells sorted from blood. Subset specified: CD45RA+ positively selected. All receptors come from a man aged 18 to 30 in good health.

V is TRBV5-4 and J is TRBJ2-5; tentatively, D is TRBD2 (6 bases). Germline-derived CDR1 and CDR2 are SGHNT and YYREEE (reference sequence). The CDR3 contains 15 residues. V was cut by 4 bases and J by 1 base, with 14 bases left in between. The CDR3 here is CASSPREAGQETQYF. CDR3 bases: TGTGCCAGCAGCCCTCGAGAAGCGGGCCAAGAGACCCAGTACTTC.

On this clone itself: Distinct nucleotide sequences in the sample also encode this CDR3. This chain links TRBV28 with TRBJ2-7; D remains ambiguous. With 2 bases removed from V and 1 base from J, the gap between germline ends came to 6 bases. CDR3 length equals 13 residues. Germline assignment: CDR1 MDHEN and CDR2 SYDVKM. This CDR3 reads CASSLASSYEQYF. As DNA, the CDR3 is TGTGCCAGCAGTTTAGCGTCGTCCTACGAGCAGTACTTC.

This chain's CDR3 is CATRAGGADTQYF. The CDR3 region has the DNA TGTGCCACCCGGGCGGGCGGGGCAGATACGCAGTATTTT. This chain links TRBV7-2 with TRBJ2-3; tentatively, D is TRBD2 (6 bases). Germline-derived CDR1 and CDR2 are SGHTA and FQGNSA. V lost 10 bases and J 4 bases, leaving 15 bases between the germline ends. The CDR3 is 13 residues long.

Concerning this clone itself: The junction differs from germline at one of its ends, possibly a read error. CDR3: CAWRSGDHVHF. In DNA form, the CDR3 reads TGTGCCTGGAGGTCAGGGGACCATGTTCACTTC. The rearrangement links TRBV30 to TRBJ2-7, with D maybe TRBD1 (6 bases). This CDR3 contains 11 residues. CDR1 is GTSNPN and CDR2 is SVGIG in the germline V gene (reference sequence). The full variable domain, rest sourced from reference TRBV30 and TRBJ2-7, is SQTIHQWPATLVQPVGSPLSLECTVEGTSNPNLYWYRQAAGRGLQLLFYSVGIGQISSEVPQNLSASRPQDRQFILSSKKLLLSDSGFYLCAWRSGDHVHFGPGTRLTVT.

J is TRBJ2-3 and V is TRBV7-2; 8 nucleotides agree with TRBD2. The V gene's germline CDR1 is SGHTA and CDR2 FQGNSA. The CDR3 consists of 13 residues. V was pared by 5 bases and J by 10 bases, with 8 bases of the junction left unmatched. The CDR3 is CASSTTGGEAQYF. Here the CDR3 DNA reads TGTGCCAGCAGCACAACGGGAGGGGAAGCGCAGTATTTT. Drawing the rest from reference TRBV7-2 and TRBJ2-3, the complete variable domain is GAGVSQSPSNKVTEKGKDVELRCDPISGHTALYWYRQSLGQGLEFLIYFQGNSAPDKSGLPSDRFSAERTGGSVSTLTIQRTQQEDSAVYLCASSTTGGEAQYFGPGTRLTVL.

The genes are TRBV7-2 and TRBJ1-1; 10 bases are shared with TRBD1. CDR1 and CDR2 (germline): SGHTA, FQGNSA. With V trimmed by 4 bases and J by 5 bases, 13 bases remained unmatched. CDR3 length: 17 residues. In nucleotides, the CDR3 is TGTGCCAGCAGCTCCCGAGGTTGGGACAGGGGTATGACTGAAGCTTTCTTT. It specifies CASSSRGWDRGMTEAFF.

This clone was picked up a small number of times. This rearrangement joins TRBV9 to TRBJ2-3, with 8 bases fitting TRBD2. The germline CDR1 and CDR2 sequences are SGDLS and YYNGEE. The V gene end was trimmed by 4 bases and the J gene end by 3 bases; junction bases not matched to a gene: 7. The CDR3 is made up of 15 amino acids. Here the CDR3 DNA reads TGTGCCAGCAGCCTTATAGCGGGGACGACAGATACGCAGTATTTT. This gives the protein CASSLIAGTTDTQYF.

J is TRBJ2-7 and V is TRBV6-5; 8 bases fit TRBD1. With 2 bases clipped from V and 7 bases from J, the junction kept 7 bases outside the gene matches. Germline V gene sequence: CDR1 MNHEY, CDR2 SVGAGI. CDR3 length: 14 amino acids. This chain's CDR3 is CASSYRQGRWEQYF. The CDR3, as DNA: TGTGCCAGCAGTTACCGACAGGGGAGGTGGGAGCAGTACTTC.

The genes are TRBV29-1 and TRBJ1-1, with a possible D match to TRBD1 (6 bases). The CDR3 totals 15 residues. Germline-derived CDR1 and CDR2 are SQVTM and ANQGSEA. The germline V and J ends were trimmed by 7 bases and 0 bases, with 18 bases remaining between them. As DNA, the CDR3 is TGCAGCGCGACGGACAGATTCCTTATGAACACTGAAGCTTTCTTT. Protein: CSATDRFLMNTEAFF.

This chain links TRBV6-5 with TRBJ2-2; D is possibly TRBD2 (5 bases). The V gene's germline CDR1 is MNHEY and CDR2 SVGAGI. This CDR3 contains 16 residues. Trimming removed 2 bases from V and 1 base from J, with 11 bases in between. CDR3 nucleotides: TGTGCCAGCAGTTACGACTCCCGGGGGAACACCGGGGAGCTGTTTTTT. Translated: CASSYDSRGNTGELFF.

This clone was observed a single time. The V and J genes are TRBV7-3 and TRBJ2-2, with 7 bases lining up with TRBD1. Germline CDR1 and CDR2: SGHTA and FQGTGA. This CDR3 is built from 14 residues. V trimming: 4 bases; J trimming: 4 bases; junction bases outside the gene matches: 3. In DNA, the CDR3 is TGTGCCAGCAGCTGGGGACAGAGCACCGGGGAGCTGTTTTTT. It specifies CASSWGQSTGELFF.

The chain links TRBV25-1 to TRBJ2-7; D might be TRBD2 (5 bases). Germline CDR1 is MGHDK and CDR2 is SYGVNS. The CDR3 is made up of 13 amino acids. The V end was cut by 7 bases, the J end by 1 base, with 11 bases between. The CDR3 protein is CASTKGLSYEQYF. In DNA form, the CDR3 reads TGTGCCAGCACTAAAGGACTTTCCTACGAGCAGTACTTC.

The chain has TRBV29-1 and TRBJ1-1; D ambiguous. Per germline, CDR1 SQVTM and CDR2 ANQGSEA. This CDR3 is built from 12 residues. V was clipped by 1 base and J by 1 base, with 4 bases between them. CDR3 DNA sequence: TGCAGCGTTGAAGTCTGGAACACTGAAGCTTTCTTT. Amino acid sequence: CSVEVWNTEAFF.